What follows is one T cell receptor beta chain and its context. These data belong to a study of blood T cell repertoires in COVID-19. Overall study: The United States, Italy and Spain provided the acute and convalescent COVID-19 samples. The analysed material was cDNA or gDNA that came from T cells, B-cell-depleted T cells, or PBMCs.

Per the original data handling: Amplifying reference gene primers gave estimates of nucleated cell counts. The table came from immunoSEQ multiplex PCR; TCRdb's copy has only in-frame clones and leaves some out. V, J and clone size were drawn from that table, and D and trimming were deduced from the DNA. Altogether fewer than 200,000 clones are present, around four fifths being singletons, with the ten largest covering around 3.5%. V was trimmed by 2 bases and J by 4 bases, leaving 8 bases between them. The germline V gene encodes CDR1 SGHAT and CDR2 FQNNGV. The CDR3 sequence is 14 residues long. Sequencing was carried out using peripheral blood. The clonotype was recovered from a woman of 80 years or more with acute or convalescent COVID-19. V is TRBV11-2 and J is TRBJ2-2, with D hard to call. CDR3 in amino acids: CASSLTVPTGELFF. The CDR3 region has the DNA TGTGCCAGCAGCTTAACGGTCCCCACCGGGGAGCTGTTTTTT.